The 15 T cell receptor beta chains below all came from one sample that was sequenced in a study of regulatory T cells in long-lasting Graves disease. Time point of the sample: persistent/refractory GD, antithyroid drugs over 5 years with positive TRAb. PBMCs were the source of the RNA used for TCR sequencing. HTBI primers from iRepertoire and Arm-PCR of CDR3 regions yielded the TCR beta libraries. TCRdb redid the calling of the multiplex PCR reads with MiXCR, one entry per CDR3 protein. The sample lists roughly 450,000 distinct CDR3 sequences, 20% occurring once. This material consisted of peripheral blood mononuclear cells (PBMCs), taken when the disease was refractory, from a patient treated with antithyroid drugs. The origin of the receptors is a female donor with Graves disease.

The V call is TRBV5-4, the J call TRBJ2-7; D not resolved. V was shortened by 2 bases and J by 4 bases, with 13 bases between the two germline ends. The CDR3 spans 14 residues. CDR1 and CDR2 (germline): SGHNT, YYREEE (reference sequence). CDR3 bases: TGTGCCAGCAGCTTTGGTTTTGGGTCGTACGAGCAGTACTTC. Translation gives CASSFGFGSYEQYF.

The sample holds a few counts of this clonotype. The rearrangement links TRBV6-5 to TRBJ2-7; possibly TRBD2 for D (6 bases). Trimming left V 0 bases short and J 2 bases short, with 14 bases between. Germline CDR1 is MNHEY and CDR2 is SVGAGI. CDR3 length: 16 amino acids. The CDR3 loop reads CASSYSRGRRTYEQYF. The CDR3 DNA sequence: TGTGCCAGCAGTTACTCCCGGGGGAGAAGGACCTACGAGCAGTACTTC.

This clonotype was counted between two and nine times. At one end the junction does not follow the germline gene, possibly because of a read error. CDR3 residues: CANSLGPSYEQYF. The CDR3 DNA is TGTGCCAACAGCTTAGGTCCCTCCTACGAGCAGTACTTC. The chain employs TRBV7-9 and TRBJ2-7; D gene ambiguous. CDR1 and CDR2 (germline): SEHNR, FQNEAQ (reference sequence). The CDR3 sequence is 13 residues long.

This clonotype was counted many times. The chain carries TRBV28 and TRBJ1-1, with D perhaps TRBD1 (5 bases). Trimming pared 2 bases from V and 4 bases from J, leaving 14 bases between. The CDR3 is made up of 15 amino acids. Germline loops: CDR1 MDHEN, CDR2 SYDVKM. DNA of the CDR3: TGTGCCAGCAGTTTACTGACGGGGGTGAGCACTGAAGCTTTCTTT. It codes for CASSLLTGVSTEAFF.

This clonotype was recorded many times. The chain links TRBV11-2 to TRBJ2-5; D not resolved. The germline V gene encodes CDR1 SGHAT and CDR2 FQNNGV. The CDR3 runs to 15 residues. The V end was cut by 4 bases, the J end by 0 bases, with 12 bases between. CDR3 sequence: CASSSDGRHQETQYF. The CDR3 nucleotides are TGTGCCAGCAGCTCGGACGGCAGACACCAAGAGACCCAGTACTTC.

This chain connects TRBV5-1 to TRBJ2-7, with TRBD1 matching over 8 bases. Germline V gene lookup returns CDR1 SGHRS and CDR2 YFSETQ. V shed 4 bases and J 1 base; nucleotides not matched to a gene: 10. CDR3 length: 16 amino acids. DNA for the CDR3: TGCGCCAGCAGCCCACCCAGGACAGGGTGGTCCTACGAGCAGTACTTC. Translated, it gives CASSPPRTGWSYEQYF.

This clonotype was seen at least ten times. The rearrangement links TRBV20-1 to TRBJ2-6; the match to TRBD2 covers 7 bases. The germline V gene encodes CDR1 DFQATT and CDR2 SNEGSKA (reference sequence). V shed 3 bases, J shed 2 bases, and the junction held 13 bases outside the gene matches. This CDR3 has 18 amino acids. As DNA, the CDR3 is TGCAGTGCTAGGGAACTCGGCGGGGGAGGAGCTGGGGCCAACGTCCTGACTTTC. Protein: CSARELGGGGAGANVLTF.

This rearrangement joins TRBV7-2 to TRBJ2-1, with TRBD1 matching 10 bases. The germline V gene encodes CDR1 SGHTA and CDR2 FQGNSA. J was trimmed by 4 bases and V by 1 base; bases with no gene match: 4. The CDR3 runs 16 residues. DNA of the CDR3: TGTGCCAGCAGCTTAGGGGGGACAGGGGCGTACAATGAGCAGTTCTTC. Protein product: CASSLGGTGAYNEQFF.

This clonotype was picked up many times. The chain carries TRBV10-3 and TRBJ2-5; the D gene is possibly TRBD1 (5 bases). V was clipped by 6 bases and J by 1 base, with 9 bases between them. The V gene's germline CDR1 is ENHRY and CDR2 SYGVKD. The CDR3 length is 13 residues. In nucleotides, the CDR3 is TGTGCCATCAGAGGGGATCGCCAAGAGACCCAGTACTTC. It translates to CAIRGDRQETQYF.

This clonotype was recorded many times. V is TRBV12-3 or TRBV12-4 and J is TRBJ2-5; no clear D gene. CDR3 size: 13 residues. V lost 6 bases to trimming and J lost 5 bases, with 13 bases between them. The CDR3 region has the DNA TGTGCCAGCAGCTTAATCGCCGGGGAGACCCAGTACTTC. Amino acid sequence: CASSLIAGETQYF.

In the case of this clonotype: It may be a read error: a sequence one base away is much more abundant. The chain couples TRBV7-2 to TRBJ1-1; TRBD1 matches 9 bases. Germline CDR1 reads SGHTA; CDR2 reads FQGNSA. This CDR3 has 14 amino acids. The DNA for the CDR3 is TGTGCCAACAGCGGGACAGGGCAGGACACTGAAGCTTTCTTT. It is translated as CANSGTGQDTEAFF.

In its sample, this clonotype was seen many times. V gene TRBV20-1 combines with J gene TRBJ1-6; perhaps TRBD1 as D (5 bases). Trimming left V 5 bases short and J 1 base short, with 12 bases between. CDR3 size: 15 residues. Germline V CDR1 and CDR2: DFQATT, SNEGSKA (reference sequence). CDR3 loop: CSAGFEGSYNSPLHF. The CDR3 bases are TGCAGTGCTGGGTTTGAGGGGTCCTATAATTCACCCCTCCACTTT.

The J gene is TRBJ2-3, the V gene TRBV10-2; D might be TRBD1 (7 bases). The CDR3 is made up of 14 amino acids. The V gene lost 10 bases and the J gene lost 6 bases, with 20 bases spanning the gap. Germline CDR1 and CDR2: WSHSY and SAAADI. The CDR3 DNA reads as TGCGCCACCCAGGGGGGTTTTCGGGGGGATACGCAGTATTTT. This translates into CATQGGFRGDTQYF.

This chain joins TRBV28 and TRBJ2-1; TRBD1 might be the D (7 bases). The CDR3 has 16 residues. V was shortened by 7 bases and J by 3 bases, with 19 bases between the two germline ends. Germline V gene lookup returns CDR1 MDHEN and CDR2 SYDVKM. The CDR3 loop is CASTSRQGGNYNEQFF. The CDR3 DNA sequence: TGTGCCAGCACCTCACGGCAGGGGGGTAACTACAATGAGCAGTTCTTC.

V is TRBV6-2 or TRBV6-3 and J is TRBJ2-3, with D tentatively TRBD1 (5 bases). The CDR3 is made up of 17 amino acids. V lost 6 bases and J 1 base, leaving 20 bases between the germline ends. CDR1 and CDR2 from the germline V gene are MNHEY and SVGEGT. The CDR3 loop is CASRTLKHTRGTDTQYF. The CDR3 region has the DNA TGTGCCAGCAGAACTTTGAAACACACCAGGGGCACAGATACGCAGTATTTT.